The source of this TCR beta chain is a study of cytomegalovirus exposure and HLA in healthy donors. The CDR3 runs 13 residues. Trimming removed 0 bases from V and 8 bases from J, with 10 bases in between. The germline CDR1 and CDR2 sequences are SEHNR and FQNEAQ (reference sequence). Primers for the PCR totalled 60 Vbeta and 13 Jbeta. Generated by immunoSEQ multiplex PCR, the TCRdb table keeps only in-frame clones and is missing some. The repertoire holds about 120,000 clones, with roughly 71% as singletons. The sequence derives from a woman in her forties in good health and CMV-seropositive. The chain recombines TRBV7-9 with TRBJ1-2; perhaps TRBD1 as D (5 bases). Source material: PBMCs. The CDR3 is CASSLAQGWGYTF. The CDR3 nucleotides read TGTGCCAGCAGCTTAGCTCAGGGTTGGGGCTACACCTTC. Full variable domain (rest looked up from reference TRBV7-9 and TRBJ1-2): DTGVSQNPRHKITKRGQNVTFRCDPISEHNRLYWYRQTLGQGPEFLTYFQNEAQLEKSRLLSDRFSAERPKGSFSTLEIQRTEQGDSAMYLCASSLAQGWGYTFGSGTRLTVV.